The entry that follows covers one TCR beta chain sequence. Its antigen has not been determined. The sample holds no much larger clone one base away, and base qualities are not on file. Libraries were constructed by the immunoSEQ multiplex PCR assay. For the multiplex PCR, a mixture combining 60 forward primers for TCR Vbeta segments and 13 reverse primers for TCR Jbeta segments was used. The CDR3 region of rearranged TCR beta genes was amplified from genomic DNA with a multiplex PCR assay. Amplified TCR beta libraries were sequenced as 87-base-pair reads on the Illumina HiSeq System. As for the authors' bioinformatics: A later analysis tallied 70 million to 100 million unique TCR beta chains across the approximately 670 repertoires, and some 10 million of those chains were shared by two or more donors. A nearest-neighbor algorithm error-corrected the raw reads and collapsed the reads into unique sequences, merging closely related sequences to remove PCR and sequencing errors. Alignment of CDR3 sequences to IMGT reference sequences was used to assign V, D and J gene segments. For a sequence to be retained, a match of at least six nucleotides was required to both a V gene segment and a J gene segment. A rearrangement counted as productive if the CDR3 had no stop codons and remained in frame with V and J, and every other rearrangement counted as non-productive. Following IMGT convention, CDR3 was defined as the stretch from the second conserved V-encoded cysteine to the conserved J-encoded phenylalanine. The earlier analysis of 587 of the donors excluded sequences that lacked an unambiguous match to a single V gene segment. An earlier analysis of several hundred of the donors called V segments functional above 56.7% productive rearrangements and segregating when the between-donor standard deviation exceeded 5%. To diagnose cytomegalovirus status from the catalog of TCR beta chain sequences, a statistical classification framework was built. In a later analysis, V and J genes were assigned by comparing TCR nucleotide sequences against IMGT/GENE-DB human TR gene sequences. A later analysis assigned CDR3 sequences and most-parsimonious VDJ recombination scenarios with the TCRdist pipeline. In a later analysis, each TCR beta chain was defined by its CDR3 amino acid sequence together with its V-gene family, and reads lacking a unique V-gene family were excluded. In a later analysis, some 600 highly shared, low-generation-probability nucleotide sequences were removed to address suspected cross-contamination and a sequencing artifact. In a later analysis, a clonal expansion index for each public chain was calculated from normalized within-repertoire ranks of inferred template counts. In a later analysis, generation probabilities were computed using a VDJ recombination model fitted to out-of-frame rearrangements, and the results were checked against IGoR. Hypergeometric tests were used in a later analysis to score TCR-TCR, TCR-HLA and TCR-CMV co-occurrence, with a repertoire-size bias correction applied to the TCR pairs. False discovery rates were estimated in a later analysis by permuting HLA or CMV assignments 20 times. A later analysis grouped co-occurring TCRs with DBSCAN, adding TCRdist sequence similarity when clustering within HLA-allele-positive subsets. Repertoires with fewer than 30,000 or more than 120,000 public chains were left out of co-occurrence clustering, as were about 5 repertoires with anomalous nucleotide sharing. TCRdb limited this immuneACCESS table to in-frame rearrangements with V and J called. A share of clones is missing; checked studies link under half to unresolved V genes, and the rest is unexplained. V and J calls and clone size come straight from that table; D and trimming were deduced from the DNA. The sample records 120,000 to 150,000 clones, around 80% of which are singletons. 2.5% to 4% of the sample belongs to the ten largest clones.

The cohort was made up of about 670 healthy bone marrow donors. At the time of sampling, all cohort members were nominally healthy, though unrecorded immune exposures were likely present. The donor was CMV seronegative and was included in the group of around 320 seronegative cohort members. Every donor gave a peripheral blood sample, and the peripheral blood mononuclear cells from that sample were used for TCR beta sequencing. The Qiagen DNeasy Blood Extraction Kit was used to extract genomic DNA from the blood cell samples. These data are taken from a study of cytomegalovirus exposure and HLA in healthy donors (dated by TCRdb to 2017 to 2019). Broadly, across the study: An earlier analysis of approximately 640 of the donors reported 250 to 300 Gb of sequence data and 100 million to 140 million unique TCR beta sequences from roughly 200 million T cells. Roughly five DR-DQ haplotypes were handled as single units for association and clustering because linkage in the cohort was strong. Donor age, sex, ethnicity and CMV serostatus were collected together with the repertoire data. Genome-wide SNP genotypes for about 60% of the roughly 670 donors were used in a later genetic analysis, which treated that subset as a discovery cohort. A separate validation cohort of about 110 different subjects was used in addition to the approximately 670-subject first cohort. The study used immunosequencing to profile the T cell repertoires of approximately 640 subjects and linked those repertoires to cytomegalovirus serostatus. The number of donors typed differed by locus, with roughly 629-640 for A, B, C, DRB1 and DQB1, 522 for DQA1, 600 to 610 for DPA1, and some 440 for DPB1. The genetic ancestry cluster associated with self-reported Caucasian donors included approximately 85% of the 398 genotyped donors. Rather than drawing on any new phenotypic data, the later analysis identified candidate immune exposures from TCR beta sequences and the way those sequences occurred across donors. An earlier analysis of several hundred of the donors applied high-throughput TCR beta sequencing to assess whether each TCR beta V gene segment acted as functional or pseudogenic. Class I and class II HLA loci were covered by the typing at four-digit resolution. In a later analysis, previously published TCR beta repertoires from 666 donors were re-analyzed and high-resolution HLA genotyping was added so that TCR occurrence patterns could be studied. On average, roughly 250,000 unique TCR beta nucleotide sequences were sequenced per donor among 398 genotyped donors of the cohort, with approximately 18% of those sequences being non-productive. High-throughput TCR immunosequencing, statistical association of individual TCRs with disease status, and machine learning were combined to predict cytomegalovirus infection status. The aim of the study was to test whether cataloging public T cell receptors could identify signatures of past pathogen exposure. An early release covering over 500 HLA-typed donors comprised approximately 300 gigabases of sequencing data and around 80 million unique TCR sequences. Every discovery cohort repertoire had been produced on one sequencing platform. What the work shows at the level of the full study, not this receptor alone: Linkage disequilibrium might explain the correlated functional status among segregating V segments, but an unknown experimental factor could not be ruled out. HLA typing was unavailable for some donors at each locus, so association tests used only the typed subset. Some IMGT-functional V segments, including TRBV6-2 and TRBV6-3, could not be told apart with the 87-base-pair reads, so those segments were excluded. According to the authors, the approach could potentially be generalized to other disease states and immunological phenotypes. Only TCR beta chains were sequenced in this cohort, and the absence of alpha or paired-chain data limited detectable features. In an earlier analysis of fewer than 750 of the donors, most TCR beta V segments were observed in productive rearrangements about 87% or about 30% of the time, broadly matching IMGT annotations. According to a later genetic analysis, donors in an Asian-associated ancestry cluster had fewer N-insertions in productive TCRs than the approximately 630-donor mean. A few of the identified cytomegalovirus-associated TCR beta chains were confirmed in vitro to be specific for cytomegalovirus antigens. Most TCR sequences were seen in very few donors, while some public TCRs were found in many individuals. Several of the top co-occurrence clusters appeared to be linked to parvovirus B19, influenza, CMV and Epstein-Barr virus, according to a later analysis. In a later analysis, HLA-associated TCR beta chains showed more clonal expansion and lower generation probabilities than non-associated chains that were equally common. Cytomegalovirus status was reported to be diagnosed by the classifier with high specificity and sensitivity in both the original and validation cohorts. Because counts were too low, roughly 18 rarely observed V segments, including chromosome 9 orphons, were left out of the earlier analysis of approximately 500 of the donors. A group of highly shared sequence variants was considered likely to be a technical artifact of the sequencing pipeline. The presence/absence analyses assumed that sequencing depth was roughly uniform across donors, and that assumption may not be true. Strong co-occurrence of HLA alleles, especially DR and DQ, made assigning TCR associations to individual alleles difficult. In a later analysis, TCR association rates were found to vary across HLA loci, with the most associated TCRs seen for DRB1 alleles and the fewest for HLA-C alleles. An association between a missense DCLRE1C variant and V-gene and J-gene trimming of TCR beta chains was found in a later genetic analysis and replicated in an independent cohort. In the study, roughly 160 TCR beta chains were listed as associated with cytomegalovirus. A later analysis associated 16,951 TCR beta sequences with specific HLA alleles at a false discovery rate of 0.05. A further reported finding was that TCR beta sequences accurately predicted the HLA-A and HLA-B alleles for most subjects in the first cohort. CMV serostatus was the only immune exposure information available for the cohort. Most CMV-associated TCR beta chains appeared to be HLA-restricted in a later analysis, and the HLA associations seemed to be driven largely by CMV exposure.

The CDR3 runs 14 residues from the cysteine to the phenylalanine. Of the read, only the CDR3 DNA is kept; its 42 bases are in frame from base 1. From a lookup of the germline V gene, CDR1 and CDR2 are SGHTA and FQGNSA. The trim is 6 bases for V and 4 bases for J, with a gap of 12 bases between the germline ends. The receptor comes from a man aged 35-49 years in good health and CMV-seronegative. Material: PBMCs. The chain is made from TRBV7-2 and TRBJ2-2; the D gene is perhaps TRBD1, on 6 matching bases. The bases read TGTGCCAGCAGTATGGGCAGGGGCACCGGGGAGCTGTTTTTT. Translation gives CASSMGRGTGELFF.